The 8 T cell receptor beta chains below come from one sample, sequenced in a study of blood T cell repertoires in COVID-19. The table came from immunoSEQ multiplex PCR; TCRdb's copy has only in-frame clones and leaves some out. The sample has over 60,000 clones, 82% seen once. The sequenced sample consisted of peripheral blood. The receptors were gathered from a human donor in a cohort sampled during active COVID-19.

The CDR3 spells CASSPDTDTDTQYF. The CDR3 nucleotides read TGTGCCAGTAGTCCTGACACGGACACAGATACGCAGTATTTT. The V call is TRBV19, the J call TRBJ2-3; D gene unclear. The CDR3 has 14 amino acids. Germline V gene lookup returns CDR1 LNHDA and CDR2 SQIVND (reference sequence). The ends were cut back, 5 bases at V and 2 bases at J, with 11 bases in the middle. The full variable domain, its missing parts supplied by reference TRBV19 and TRBJ2-3, is DGGITQSPKYLFRKEGQNVTLSCEQNLNHDAMYWYRQDPGQGLRLIYYSQIVNDFQKGDIAEGYSVSREKKESFPLTVTSAQKNPTAFYLCASSPDTDTDTQYFGPGTRLTVL.

This clone was detected once. The CDR3 is CASSQKPVSRGGETQYF. Written as DNA, the CDR3 is TGTGCCAGCAGCCAAAAACCAGTCTCGCGGGGGGGAGAGACCCAGTACTTC. The V and J genes are TRBV4-2 and TRBJ2-5, with 9 nucleotides matching TRBD2. Germline V CDR1 and CDR2: LGHNA, YNFKEQ. This CDR3 has 17 amino acids. The V segment lost 2 bases and the J segment 4 bases; nucleotides outside the gene matches: 11.

The chain is built from TRBV15 and TRBJ1-6, with 7 bases fitting TRBD1. Germline CDR1 reads LNHNV; CDR2 reads YYDKDF (reference sequence). J gave up 10 bases and V 0 bases, and 3 bases lay outside the gene matches. CDR3 length: 14 residues. CDR3 DNA sequence: TGTGCCACCAGCAGAGACAGGGGGGTATCACCCCTCCACTTT. Its translation is CATSRDRGVSPLHF.

The chain joins TRBV18 to TRBJ1-5, with 11 positions matching TRBD1. Unmatched junction bases numbered 15, after V lost 5 bases and J lost 6 bases. The V gene's germline CDR1 is KGHSH and CDR2 LQKENI. The CDR3 is 18 residues long. CDR3 in amino acids: CASSTRYKGTGGGQPQHF. The CDR3 bases are TGTGCCAGCTCAACACGATATAAAGGGACAGGGGGGGGTCAGCCCCAGCATTTT.

This clone appeared a single time. This sequence joins TRBV29-1 and TRBJ2-3; 14 bases line up with TRBD2. Germline assignment: CDR1 SQVTM and CDR2 ANQGSEA. Losses at the gene ends were 5 bases for V and 4 bases for J; bases not matched to a gene: 8. The CDR3 contains 16 residues. CDR3 amino acids: CSVSPGLAGVSDTQYF. The CDR3 coding sequence is TGCAGCGTTTCCCCGGGACTAGCGGGGGTATCAGATACGCAGTATTTT.

This chain uses TRBV10-2 with TRBJ2-3; D may be TRBD2 (5 bases). CDR3 size: 15 residues. The germline gives CDR1 WSHSY, CDR2 SAAADI. Trimming shortened V by 7 bases and J by 3 bases, and 17 bases separated the two germline ends. This CDR3 is CASNPAGWTTDTQYF. The CDR3 nucleotides read TGCGCCAGCAATCCTGCGGGTTGGACTACAGATACGCAGTATTTT.

The chain is built from TRBV2 and TRBJ2-5; TRBD1 is a possible D gene (5 bases). This CDR3 is 15 amino acids long. V shed 1 base and J shed 1 base, with 10 bases lying between them. In germline, CDR1 is SNHLY, CDR2 FYNNEI. The CDR3 region has the DNA TGTGCCAGCAGTGAAGTATCAGGGTCCCAAGAGACCCAGTACTTC. The encoded protein is CASSEVSGSQETQYF.

The chain links TRBV7-8 to TRBJ2-2; a weak D match, TRBD1 (6 bases). Trimming took 3 bases from V and 5 from J, leaving 7 bases between them. The CDR3 totals 13 residues. Per the germline V gene, CDR1 is SGHVS and CDR2 is FQNEAQ. This CDR3 is CASSFQGTGELFF. CDR3 DNA sequence: TGTGCCAGCAGCTTCCAGGGGACCGGGGAGCTGTTTTTT. Complete variable domain (other parts from reference TRBV7-8 and TRBJ2-2): GAGVSQSPRYKVAKRGQDVALRCDPISGHVSLFWYQQALGQGPEFLTYFQNEAQLDKSGLPSDRFFAERPEGSVSTLKIQRTQQEDSAVYLCASSFQGTGELFFGEGSRLTVL.